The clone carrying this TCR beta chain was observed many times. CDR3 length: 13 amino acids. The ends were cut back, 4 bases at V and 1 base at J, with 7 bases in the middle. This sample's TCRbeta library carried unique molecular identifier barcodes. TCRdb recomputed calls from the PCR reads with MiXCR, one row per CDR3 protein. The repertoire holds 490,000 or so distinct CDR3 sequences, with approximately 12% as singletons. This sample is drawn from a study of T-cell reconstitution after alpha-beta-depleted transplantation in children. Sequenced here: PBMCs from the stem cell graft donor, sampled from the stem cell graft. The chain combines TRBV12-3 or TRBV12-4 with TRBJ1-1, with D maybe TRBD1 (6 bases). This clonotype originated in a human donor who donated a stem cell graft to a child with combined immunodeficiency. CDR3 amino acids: CASSWGPNTEAFF. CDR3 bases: TGTGCCAGCAGTTGGGGGCCGAACACTGAAGCTTTCTTT.